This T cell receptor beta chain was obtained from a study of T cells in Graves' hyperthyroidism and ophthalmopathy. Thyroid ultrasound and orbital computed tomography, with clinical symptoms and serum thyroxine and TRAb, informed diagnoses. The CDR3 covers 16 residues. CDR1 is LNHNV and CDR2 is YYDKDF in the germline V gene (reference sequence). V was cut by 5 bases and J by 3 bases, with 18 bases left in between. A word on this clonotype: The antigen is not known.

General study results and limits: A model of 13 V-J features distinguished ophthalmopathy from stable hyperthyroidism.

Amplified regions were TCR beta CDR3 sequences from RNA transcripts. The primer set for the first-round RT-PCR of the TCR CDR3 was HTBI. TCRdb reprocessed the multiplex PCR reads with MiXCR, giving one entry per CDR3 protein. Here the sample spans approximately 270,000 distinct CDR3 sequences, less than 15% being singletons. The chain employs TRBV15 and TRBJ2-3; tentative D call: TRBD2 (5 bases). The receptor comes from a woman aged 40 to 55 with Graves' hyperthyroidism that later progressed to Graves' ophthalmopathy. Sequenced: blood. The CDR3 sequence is CATSGRIAWWTDTQYF. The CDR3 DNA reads TGTGCCACCAGCGGCCGTATAGCGTGGTGGACAGATACGCAGTATTTT.